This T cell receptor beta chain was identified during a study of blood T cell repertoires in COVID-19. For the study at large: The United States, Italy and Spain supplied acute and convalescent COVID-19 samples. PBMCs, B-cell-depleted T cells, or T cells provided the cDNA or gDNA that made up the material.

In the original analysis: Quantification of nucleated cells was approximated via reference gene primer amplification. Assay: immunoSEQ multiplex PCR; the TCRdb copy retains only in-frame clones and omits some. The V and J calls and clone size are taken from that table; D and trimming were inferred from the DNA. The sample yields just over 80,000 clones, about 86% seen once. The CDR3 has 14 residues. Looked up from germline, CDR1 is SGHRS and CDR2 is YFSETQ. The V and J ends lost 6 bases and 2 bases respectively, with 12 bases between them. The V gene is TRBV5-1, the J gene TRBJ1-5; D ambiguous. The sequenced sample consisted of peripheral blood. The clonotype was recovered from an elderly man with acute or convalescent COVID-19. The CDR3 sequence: CASTTPGGNQPQHF. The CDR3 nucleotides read TGCGCCAGCACCACGCCGGGAGGCAATCAGCCCCAGCATTTT.